The 24 T cell receptor beta chains reported below all come from one sample, sequenced in a study of T cell responses to AZD1222 COVID-19 vaccine. Libraries were prepared by immunoSEQ multiplex PCR; TCRdb keeps only in-frame clonotypes and omits some of them. The table shows 160,000 or so clones, with 90% to 95% occurring only once. The source was peripheral blood, collected 28 days after the second AZD1222 dose. These receptors originate from an adult who received the AZD1222 COVID-19 vaccine.

The rearrangement joins TRBV28 to TRBJ2-7, with TRBD1 as a possible D gene (5 bases). Trimming left V 6 bases short and J 1 base short, with 10 bases between. Germline V gene data show CDR1 as MDHEN and CDR2 as SYDVKM. This CDR3 is 13 amino acids long. The CDR3 sequence is CASRPTVSYEQYF. CDR3 coding DNA: TGTGCCAGCAGGCCGACAGTATCCTACGAGCAGTACTTC. The entire variable domain, with the rest obtained from reference TRBV28 and TRBJ2-7, is as follows: DVKVTQSSRYLVKRTGEKVFLECVQDMDHENMFWYRQDPGLGLRLIYFSYDVKMKEKGDIPEGYSVSREKKERFSLILESASTNQTSMYLCASRPTVSYEQYFGPGTRLTVT.

The chain has TRBV9 and TRBJ2-7; 7 bases map to TRBD1. Germline loops: CDR1 SGDLS, CDR2 YYNGEE. The V segment lost 2 bases and the J segment 0 bases; nucleotides outside the gene matches: 8. The CDR3 has 16 amino acids. CDR3 amino acids: CASSVDDRAPSYEQYF. DNA of the CDR3: TGTGCCAGCAGCGTCGACGACAGGGCCCCCTCCTACGAGCAGTACTTC.

This rearrangement joins TRBV27 to TRBJ1-3; D gene unclear. The CDR3 has 13 residues. Trimming shortened V by 8 bases and J by 4 bases, and 12 bases separated the two germline ends. The germline V gene has CDR1 MNHEY and CDR2 SMNVEV (reference sequence). The CDR3 reads CASGFSRGNTIYF. The CDR3, as DNA: TGTGCCAGCGGATTCTCCAGGGGAAACACCATATATTTT.

This clone has a single count. CDR3 bases: TGCGCCAGCAGCGTCCAGGTAATTGATGGCAATGAGCAGTTCTTC. Translation gives CASSVQVIDGNEQFF. This rearrangement joins TRBV5-1 to TRBJ2-1, with no clear D. The V end lost 4 bases, the J end lost 6 bases, and 17 bases lay between the germline ends. This CDR3 spans 15 amino acids. Germline CDR1 is SGHRS and CDR2 is YFSETQ.

The chain carries TRBV5-6 and TRBJ2-1; 7 nucleotides match TRBD2. Germline trimming cut 6 bases from V and 9 bases from J; bases unmatched to any gene: 12. Germline CDR1 reads SGHDT; CDR2 reads YYEEEE. This CDR3 spans 14 amino acids. CDR3 sequence: CASTFSGRPTEQFF. Written as DNA, the CDR3 is TGTGCCAGCACCTTCTCCGGGAGGCCAACTGAGCAGTTCTTC.

J is TRBJ2-7 and V is TRBV18; the match to TRBD2 covers 8 bases. Losses at the gene ends were 6 bases for V and 5 bases for J; bases not matched to a gene: 9. Germline assignment: CDR1 KGHSH and CDR2 LQKENI. The CDR3 covers 14 residues. The chain's CDR3 is CASSRGGRPNEQYF. DNA for the CDR3: TGTGCCAGCTCTCGGGGCGGGAGGCCCAACGAGCAGTACTTC. Supplemented by reference TRBV18 and TRBJ2-7, the full variable domain reads NAGVMQNPRHLVRRRGQEARLRCSPMKGHSHVYWYRQLPEEGLKFMVYLQKENIIDESGMPKERFSAEFPKEGPSILRIQQVVRGDSAAYFCASSRGGRPNEQYFGPGTRLTVT.

This chain connects TRBV7-9 to TRBJ2-7; D gene unclear. This CDR3 has 12 residues. Germline-derived CDR1 and CDR2 are SEHNR and FQNEAQ (reference sequence). V lost 1 base to trimming and J lost 3 bases, with 4 bases between them. In DNA, the CDR3 is TGTGCCAGCAGCTTAGAGGTCTACGAGCAGTACTTC. Encoded protein: CASSLEVYEQYF.

About this clone: The same CDR3 also results from other DNA sequences found in this sample. The J gene is TRBJ2-1, the V gene TRBV7-2, with a weak D call TRBD2 (6 bases). The CDR3 has 15 amino acids. CDR1 and CDR2 from the germline V gene are SGHTA and FQGNSA. Trimming pared 3 bases from V and 0 bases from J, leaving 9 bases between. The CDR3 nucleotides are TGTGCCAGCAGCTTCGGGGGAAGCTCCTACAATGAGCAGTTCTTC. Its translation is CASSFGGSSYNEQFF. The whole variable domain, filled in from reference TRBV7-2 and TRBJ2-1, reads GAGVSQSPSNKVTEKGKDVELRCDPISGHTALYWYRQSLGQGLEFLIYFQGNSAPDKSGLPSDRFSAERTGGSVSTLTIQRTQQEDSAVYLCASSFGGSSYNEQFFGPGTRLTVL.

The chain uses TRBV11-3 and TRBJ2-2; D is ambiguous. The CDR3 has 14 amino acids. The germline gives CDR1 SGHNT, CDR2 YENEEA. V was clipped by 2 bases and J by 4 bases, with 8 bases between them. CDR3 nucleotides: TGTGCCAGCAGCTTAACTCGGACCACCGGGGAGCTGTTTTTT. Protein: CASSLTRTTGELFF.

The chain has TRBV6-6 and TRBJ1-3; D remains unclear. Germline V lookup: CDR1 MNHNY, CDR2 SVGAGI (reference sequence). The CDR3 sequence is 13 residues long. Trimming shortened V by 6 bases and J by 0 bases, and 6 bases separated the two germline ends. The CDR3 coding sequence is TGTGCCAGCAGCACAAACTCTGGAAACACCATATATTTT. Translated: CASSTNSGNTIYF.

This chain connects TRBV19 to TRBJ1-3; no clear D gene. Looked up from germline, CDR1 is LNHDA and CDR2 is SQIVND (reference sequence). The CDR3 consists of 15 residues. Between the trimmed V and J ends, which lost 7 bases and 2 bases, there was a span of 15 bases. In DNA form, the CDR3 reads TGTGCCAGTAATGTCGGCCGCATCCCTGGAAACACCATATATTTT. It codes for CASNVGRIPGNTIYF.

This clone was observed a single time. This chain links TRBV11-2 with TRBJ2-1; 10 nucleotides match TRBD2. V lost 1 base and J lost 5; bases outside the gene matches: 2. Germline assignment: CDR1 SGHAT and CDR2 FQNNGV. The CDR3 contains 15 residues. CDR3 residues: CASSLGLAGHNEQFF. CDR3 bases: TGTGCCAGCAGCTTAGGACTAGCGGGCCACAATGAGCAGTTCTTC.

The V gene is TRBV18, the J gene TRBJ2-7; the D is unclear. Per the germline V gene, CDR1 is KGHSH and CDR2 is LQKENI. The CDR3 is made up of 12 amino acids. V was cut by 5 bases and J by 6 bases, with 11 bases left in between. This CDR3 reads CASSVPGAEQYF. The CDR3 nucleotides read TGTGCCAGCTCAGTTCCGGGCGCCGAGCAGTACTTC.

This chain links TRBV7-8 with TRBJ2-1; weak D call: TRBD2 (5 bases). The germline gives CDR1 SGHVS, CDR2 FQNEAQ. The CDR3 sequence is 17 residues long. Trimming pared 0 bases from V and 2 bases from J, leaving 14 bases between. The CDR3 nucleotides read TGTGCCAGCAGCTTAGCGAGGGCTATTTACCCCTACAATGAGCAGTTCTTC. As protein: CASSLARAIYPYNEQFF.

V is TRBV4-1 and J is TRBJ2-3; no firm D call. The CDR3 contains 15 residues. The germline CDR1 and CDR2 sequences are MGHRA and YSYEKL. V was trimmed by 0 bases and J by 1 base, leaving 8 bases between them. In DNA form, the CDR3 reads TGCGCCAGCAGCCAAGAACCAGATGGCACAGATACGCAGTATTTT. It codes for CASSQEPDGTDTQYF.

This sequence joins TRBV2 and TRBJ1-6, with D perhaps TRBD1 (5 bases). This CDR3 comprises 13 residues. Trimming cost V 8 bases and J 4 bases, with 9 bases left between them. Germline CDR1 SNHLY, CDR2 FYNNEI. The CDR3 sequence: CASGAGYNSPLHF. For the CDR3, the DNA is TGTGCCAGCGGGGCGGGGTATAATTCACCCCTCCACTTT. Filled out from reference TRBV2 and TRBJ1-6, the complete variable domain reads EPEVTQTPSHQVTQMGQEVILRCVPISNHLYFYWYRQILGQKVEFLVSFYNNEISEKSEIFDDQFSVERPDGSNFTLKIRSTKLEDSAMYFCASGAGYNSPLHFGNGTRLTVT.

The chain employs TRBV4-1 and TRBJ2-6; 10 nucleotides line up with TRBD1. Germline V lookup: CDR1 MGHRA, CDR2 YSYEKL. The CDR3 has 16 residues. Trimming cost V 4 bases and J 2 bases; bases outside gene matches: 2. The CDR3 sequence: CASSPGTGAGANVLTF. The CDR3, as DNA: TGCGCCAGCAGCCCGGGGACAGGGGCTGGGGCCAACGTCCTGACTTTC.

This clone has just one count. This CDR3 is CASTDRRSYNEQFF. DNA for the CDR3: TGTGCCTCAACCGACCGACGCTCCTACAATGAGCAGTTCTTC. The V and J genes are TRBV30 and TRBJ2-1; D gene ambiguous. Germline V gives CDR1 GTSNPN, CDR2 SVGIG (reference sequence). The V gene lost 7 bases and the J gene lost 0 bases, with 13 bases spanning the gap. The CDR3 length is 14 residues.

The CDR3 loop reads CASRGGTYNEQFF. CDR3 DNA sequence: TGTGCCTCCCGGGGAGGAACCTACAATGAGCAGTTCTTC. The chain employs TRBV30 and TRBJ2-1; D may be TRBD2 (6 bases). The CDR3 covers 13 residues. The germline V gene has CDR1 GTSNPN and CDR2 SVGIG (reference sequence). The V and J ends lost 7 bases and 2 bases respectively, with 12 bases between them.

The chain couples TRBV6-2 or TRBV6-3 to TRBJ2-7; 7 bases agree with TRBD1. This CDR3 comprises 14 residues. Germline lookup yields CDR1 MNHEY and CDR2 SVGEGT. V trimming: 6 bases; J trimming: 2 bases; junction bases outside the gene matches: 7. The CDR3, as DNA: TGTGCCAGCAGGCCTCCCGGGACAGCCTACGAGCAGTACTTC. Its translation is CASRPPGTAYEQYF.

This clone was detected only once. The J gene is TRBJ2-7, the V gene TRBV7-2; 7 bases match TRBD1. The trim removed 8 bases at V and 0 bases at J, leaving 7 bases unmatched. The CDR3 has 14 amino acids. CDR1 SGHTA and CDR2 FQGNSA come from the germline V gene. This chain's CDR3 is CASSSWTGSYEQYF. CDR3 sequence (DNA): TGTGCCAGCTCTTCGTGGACAGGCTCCTACGAGCAGTACTTC.

The rearrangement links TRBV18 to TRBJ1-1; TRBD1 matches 7 bases. V shed 3 bases and J 4 bases; nucleotides not matched to a gene: 11. CDR1 and CDR2 (germline): KGHSH, LQKENI. The CDR3 length is 16 residues. The CDR3 protein is CASSPLPTGVGTEAFF. The CDR3 region has the DNA TGTGCCAGCTCACCGCTCCCCACAGGGGTCGGCACTGAAGCTTTCTTT. Full variable domain (missing parts from reference TRBV18 and TRBJ1-1): NAGVMQNPRHLVRRRGQEARLRCSPMKGHSHVYWYRQLPEEGLKFMVYLQKENIIDESGMPKERFSAEFPKEGPSILRIQQVVRGDSAAYFCASSPLPTGVGTEAFFGQGTRLTVV.

The chain employs TRBV19 and TRBJ2-2; no definite D call. Deletions cut 3 bases from V and 4 bases from J, with 6 bases between. This CDR3 region has 13 residues. The germline CDR1 and CDR2 sequences are LNHDA and SQIVND (reference sequence). The CDR3 nucleotides read TGTGCCAGTAGTATTAAGGGCACCGGGGAGCTGTTTTTT. Amino acids: CASSIKGTGELFF. Drawing the rest from reference TRBV19 and TRBJ2-2, the complete variable domain is DGGITQSPKYLFRKEGQNVTLSCEQNLNHDAMYWYRQDPGQGLRLIYYSQIVNDFQKGDIAEGYSVSREKKESFPLTVTSAQKNPTAFYLCASSIKGTGELFFGEGSRLTVL.

The rearrangement links TRBV7-8 to TRBJ2-5; 7 nucleotides agree with TRBD2. The CDR3 is 16 residues long. Germline trimming cut 5 bases from V and 3 bases from J; bases unmatched to any gene: 12. CDR1 is SGHVS and CDR2 is FQNEAQ in the germline V gene. Here the CDR3 reads CASSQVASGPKETQYF. CDR3 sequence (DNA): TGTGCCAGCAGCCAAGTCGCTAGCGGCCCTAAAGAGACCCAGTACTTC.